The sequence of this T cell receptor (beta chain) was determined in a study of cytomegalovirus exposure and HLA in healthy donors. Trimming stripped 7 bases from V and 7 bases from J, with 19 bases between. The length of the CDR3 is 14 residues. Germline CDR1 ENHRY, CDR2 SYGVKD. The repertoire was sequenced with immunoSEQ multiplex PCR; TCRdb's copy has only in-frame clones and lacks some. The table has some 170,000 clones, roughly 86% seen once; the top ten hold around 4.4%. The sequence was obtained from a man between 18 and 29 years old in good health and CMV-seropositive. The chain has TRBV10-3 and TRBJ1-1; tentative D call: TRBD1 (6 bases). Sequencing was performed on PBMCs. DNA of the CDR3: TGTGCCATCACCCGGACAGAGGGGAAGAATGAAGCTTTCTTT. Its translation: CAITRTEGKNEAFF.